This is a list of T cell receptor beta chains from one sample in a study of T cells in Graves' hyperthyroidism and ophthalmopathy. TCRdb recomputed calls from the multiplex PCR reads with MiXCR, one row per CDR3 protein. This table has 640,000 or so distinct CDR3 sequences, approximately 14% appearing once. The sample comprised blood. These receptors originate from a woman aged 18-29 years with Graves' ophthalmopathy. Each CDR3 is given with its conserved first and last residue.

j_gene: TRBJ1-2; v_gene: TRBV20-1; CDR3aa: CSAKTGTGTKYDYGYTF
j_gene: TRBJ1-2; v_gene: TRBV29-1; CDR3aa: CSVVPRQVYGGYTF
j_gene: TRBJ2-3; v_gene: TRBV6-1; CDR3aa: CASSRTSGRTDTQYF
j_gene: TRBJ2-7; v_gene: TRBV2; CDR3aa: CASRCRGHSYEQYF
j_gene: TRBJ1-2; v_gene: TRBV30; CDR3aa: CAWSVSQGHGYTF
j_gene: TRBJ1-1; v_gene: TRBV4-3; CDR3aa: CASSQDLRTTNTEAFF
j_gene: TRBJ1-5; v_gene: TRBV5-8; CDR3aa: CASSFRKVQPQHF
j_gene: TRBJ2-7; v_gene: TRBV10-3; CDR3aa: CAIRDLNRGKSSYEQYF
j_gene: TRBJ1-4; v_gene: TRBV6-1; CDR3aa: CATSDPFSGSDEKLFF
j_gene: TRBJ1-5; v_gene: TRBV20-1; CDR3aa: CSAPGGNQGGQPQHF
j_gene: TRBJ1-5; v_gene: TRBV6-1; CDR3aa: CASSEAAGGNNQPQHF
j_gene: TRBJ2-3; v_gene: TRBV28; CDR3aa: CASIGGQGTDTQYF
j_gene: TRBJ1-3; v_gene: TRBV28; CDR3aa: CASNLEDTIYF
j_gene: TRBJ2-2; v_gene: TRBV7-7; CDR3aa: CARPEDKARGNTGELFF
j_gene: TRBJ1-3; v_gene: TRBV6-1; CDR3aa: CASSLTNGNTIYF
j_gene: TRBJ2-7; v_gene: TRBV24-1; CDR3aa: CATSDAVGSYEQYF
j_gene: TRBJ2-5; v_gene: TRBV5-4; CDR3aa: CASSFEGRRGQETQYF
j_gene: TRBJ2-1; v_gene: TRBV19; CDR3aa: CASSIGTSAFYNEQFF
j_gene: TRBJ2-7; v_gene: TRBV5-1; CDR3aa: CASSFRRPLEQYF
j_gene: TRBJ1-5; v_gene: TRBV12-5; CDR3aa: CASGLGGESNQPQHF
j_gene: TRBJ1-5; v_gene: TRBV6-1; CDR3aa: CASSEQGSQPQHF
j_gene: TRBJ1-2; v_gene: TRBV7-3; CDR3aa: CASSPTIRDKSGYTF